This T cell receptor (beta chain) was identified during a study of blood T cell repertoires in COVID-19. The overall study: Sample material is recorded as cDNA or gDNA derived from T cells, B-cell-depleted T cells, or PBMCs.

Assay used: immunoSEQ multiplex PCR; TCRdb lists only in-frame clones, some missing. The sample includes 120,000 or so clones, around nine tenths of them seen just once. Trimming removed 2 bases from V and 0 bases from J, with 9 bases in between. Germline CDR1 and CDR2: SGHKS and YYEKEE (reference sequence). CDR3 size: 15 residues. This TCR derives from a human donor in a cohort sampled during active COVID-19. The genes are TRBV5-5 and TRBJ2-1; TRBD1 is a possible D gene (5 bases). The sequenced sample was peripheral blood. The CDR3 is CASSFQRGSYNEQFF. CDR3 in DNA: TGTGCCAGCAGCTTCCAAAGGGGCTCCTACAATGAGCAGTTCTTC.